This entry is about one T cell receptor beta chain. Its antigen is undetermined. This CDR3 has 14 residues. CDR1 and CDR2 (germline): DFQATT, SNEGSKA (reference sequence). V was trimmed by 3 bases and J by 3 bases, leaving 12 bases between them. This specimen belongs to a study of human T cells and chemical hapten exposure. At the level of the study: Throughout a study of 20 to 30 weeks, patients underwent weekly scalp administration of diphenylcyclopropenone doses. DPC 0.01% went on the upper back by patch test, with reading at 6 days.

Time point: patch test 1, 2 weeks after DPC sensitization. The treatment is: therapeutic diphenylcyclopropenone sensitization with weekly scalp DPC. Whole-study findings and limits: Alopecia in the donors means their immune response may deviate from healthy people's.

Original processing notes: A typical sample had some 87,000 TCRs, with roughly 20,000 to 700,000 overall. Via MiXCR, TCRdb re-called the RACE reads, giving one row per CDR3 protein. TCRdb, not the authors, supplied the V and J calls. This table holds approximately 110,000 distinct CDR3 sequences, 11% found once. The chain couples TRBV20-1 to TRBJ1-3; D gene uncertain. The sequences come from whole blood, collected in connection with sensitization to the hapten diphenylcyclopropenone (DPC). The sequence was collected from a woman aged 40 to 50 with alopecia areata. Some clones in this sample may be carry-over from other donors' samples. The CDR3 protein is CSASPLGNGNTIYF. The CDR3 coding sequence is TGCAGTGCTAGCCCCCTAGGGAATGGAAACACCATATATTTT.